These 20 T cell receptor beta chains share one sample of origin, sequenced in a study of identical twins. MiXCR was run by TCRdb on the 5' RACE reads, yielding one entry per CDR3 protein. In the table there are some 240,000 distinct CDR3 sequences, roughly a tenth of which are singletons. Sequences were obtained from memory T cells sorted from blood. These receptors originate from a man between 50 and 59 years old in good health.

The rearrangement joins TRBV25-1 to TRBJ1-1, with D perhaps TRBD1 (6 bases). Germline assignment: CDR1 MGHDK and CDR2 SYGVNS. V lost 1 base, J lost 4 bases, and 16 bases lay in between. The CDR3 is made up of 16 amino acids. The CDR3 DNA follows: TGTGCCAGCAGTGAATCAAGGGGCAGGGGATTCACTGAAGCTTTCTTT. Translation gives CASSESRGRGFTEAFF.

This clonotype has a handful of counts. This chain joins TRBV20-1 and TRBJ2-5; 7 bases map to TRBD1. The V gene's germline CDR1 is DFQATT and CDR2 SNEGSKA (reference sequence). Trimming at V came to 0 bases and at J to 3 bases, leaving 4 bases not matched to a gene. CDR3 size: 14 residues. The CDR3 coding sequence is TGCAGTGCTAGAGATGAGGGGGCGGAAGAGACCCAGTACTTC. This encodes CSARDEGAEETQYF.

This clonotype was found a few times. The chain combines TRBV20-1 with TRBJ2-7, with 7 bases matching TRBD1. V was pared by 2 bases and J by 2 bases, with 12 bases of the junction left unmatched. This CDR3 is built from 16 residues. Germline V gives CDR1 DFQATT, CDR2 SNEGSKA (reference sequence). This CDR3 reads CSARPNPDRAAYEQYF. For the CDR3, the DNA is TGCAGTGCTAGACCCAACCCTGACAGGGCGGCCTACGAGCAGTACTTC.

This clonotype was counted ten times or more. J is TRBJ2-1 and V is TRBV10-3; tentative D call: TRBD2 (7 bases). Looked up from germline, CDR1 is ENHRY and CDR2 is SYGVKD. The V gene lost 11 bases and the J gene lost 2 bases, with 19 bases spanning the gap. The CDR3 sequence is 15 residues long. CDR3 in DNA: TGTGCCGCCGCGGGGGCAAGAATCACCTACAATGAGCAGTTCTTC. This gives the protein CAAAGARITYNEQFF.

This clonotype came up many times. V usage is TRBV6-2 or TRBV6-3 and J usage is TRBJ1-6; 7 bases are shared with TRBD1. After removal of 8 bases from V and 14 bases from J, the junction contained 6 bases not matched to a gene. The CDR3 is made up of 11 amino acids. Germline CDR1 is MNHEY and CDR2 is SVGEGT. The CDR3 nucleotides are TGTGCCAGCCAAACCGGGACAGCCCTCCACTTT. Residues: CASQTGTALHF.

This clonotype was counted at least ten times. J is TRBJ2-7 and V is TRBV6-5, with 9 positions matching TRBD1. With V trimmed by 0 bases and J by 6 bases, 6 bases remained unmatched. The germline gives CDR1 MNHEY, CDR2 SVGAGI. The CDR3 runs 15 residues. As DNA, the CDR3 is TGTGCCAGCAGTTACTCGGGACAGGGATCTGGCGAGCAGTACTTC. This sequence encodes CASSYSGQGSGEQYF.

This chain joins TRBV20-1 and TRBJ2-7; TRBD2 aligns across 7 bases. CDR1 DFQATT and CDR2 SNEGSKA come from the germline V gene (reference sequence). The CDR3 spans 14 residues. V lost 5 bases and J lost 2; bases outside the gene matches: 9. CDR3 sequence (DNA): TGCAGTGCTCCCCGGCCGGGGGGAACCTACGAGCAGTACTTC. Protein sequence: CSAPRPGGTYEQYF.

This clonotype was counted at least ten times. This sequence joins TRBV20-1 and TRBJ1-5, with TRBD1 matching 9 bases. V trimming: 4 bases; J trimming: 6 bases; junction bases outside the gene matches: 7. The CDR3 covers 14 residues. Per the germline V gene, CDR1 is DFQATT and CDR2 is SNEGSKA (reference sequence). CDR3 in amino acids: CSAINTGGVQPQHF. DNA of the CDR3: TGCAGTGCTATAAATACAGGGGGCGTTCAGCCCCAGCATTTT.

The chain is built from TRBV18 and TRBJ1-5, with a weak D call TRBD1 (6 bases). V lost 3 bases, J lost 2 bases, and 11 bases lay in between. The length of the CDR3 is 15 residues. CDR1 KGHSH and CDR2 LQKENI come from the germline V gene. CDR3 bases: TGTGCCAGCTCACCGAACGCAGGGGGCAATCAGCCCCAGCATTTT. Encoded protein: CASSPNAGGNQPQHF.

A few counts support this clonotype. The rearrangement links TRBV20-1 to TRBJ2-3, with D possibly TRBD1 on 6 matching bases. Germline CDR1 reads DFQATT; CDR2 reads SNEGSKA (reference sequence). The CDR3 covers 14 residues. Trimming removed 5 bases from V and 0 bases from J, with 12 bases in between. For the CDR3, the DNA is TGCAGTGCTCCCGGGACACCTAGCACAGATACGCAGTATTTT. This sequence encodes CSAPGTPSTDTQYF.

This chain uses TRBV9 with TRBJ2-3; 10 bases line up with TRBD2. Germline assignment: CDR1 SGDLS and CDR2 YYNGEE. The CDR3 sequence is 20 residues long. The V gene end was trimmed by 4 bases and the J gene end by 0 bases; junction bases not matched to a gene: 17. The CDR3 is CASSLQGGSGGPFSTDTQYF. The DNA of the CDR3 is TGTGCCAGCAGCCTTCAGGGAGGTAGCGGGGGGCCCTTTAGCACAGATACGCAGTATTTT. Looking up the rest from reference TRBV9 and TRBJ2-3 gives the full variable domain: DSGVTQTPKHLITATGQRVTLRCSPRSGDLSVYWYQQSLDQGLQFLIQYYNGEERAKGNILERFSAQQFPDLHSELNLSSLELGDSALYFCASSLQGGSGGPFSTDTQYFGPGTRLTVL.

By share, this clonotype ranks as medium-sized (0.01 to 0.1%). The V and J genes are TRBV30 and TRBJ2-3; possibly TRBD2 for D (6 bases). Germline V gene sequence: CDR1 GTSNPN, CDR2 SVGIG (reference sequence). This CDR3 has 15 amino acids. The V gene lost 2 bases and the J gene lost 6 bases, with 18 bases spanning the gap. The chain's CDR3 is CAWSPGGRGSDTQYF. DNA for the CDR3: TGTGCCTGGAGTCCCGGCGGACGGGGGTCGGATACGCAGTATTTT.

Points on this clonotype: The conserved phenylalanine or tryptophan normally closing the CDR3 is absent here, so this likely arose from a read error. The rearrangement uses TRBV20-1 and TRBJ2-5; the match to TRBD2 covers 8 bases. CDR1 is DFQATT and CDR2 is SNEGSKA in the germline V gene (reference sequence). The CDR3 loop spans 16 amino acids. Unmatched junction bases numbered 13, after V lost 4 bases and J lost 3 bases. CDR3 nucleotide sequence: TGCAGTGCTAATCGACTAGCGAGACTAACGGAAGAGACCCAGTACTAC. Translated: CSANRLARLTEETQYY.

This clonotype was found many times. V usage is TRBV5-1 and J usage is TRBJ2-1; D perhaps matches TRBD1 (6 bases). With 1 base removed from V and 8 bases from J, the gap between germline ends came to 13 bases. The germline V gene encodes CDR1 SGHRS and CDR2 YFSETQ. CDR3 size: 14 residues. The CDR3 sequence: CASSLSQGRDEQFF. CDR3 coding DNA: TGCGCCAGCAGCTTGTCACAGGGACGGGATGAGCAGTTCTTC.

By proportion, this clonotype is medium-sized. One end of the junction fails to match germline, which may point to a read error. The chain has TRBV4-2 and TRBJ1-3, with a possible D match to TRBD1 (6 bases). The CDR3 is made up of 18 amino acids. Germline-derived CDR1 and CDR2 are LGHNA and YNFKEQ. For the CDR3, the DNA is TGTGCCAGCAGCCCGGGGGCGGACTATGACCTACCTGGAGACACCATATATTTT. Protein product: CASSPGADYDLPGDTIYF.

Ten or more counts support this clonotype. This chain links TRBV20-1 with TRBJ1-5; perhaps TRBD1 as D (5 bases). V dropped 2 bases and J dropped 7 bases, with 15 bases sitting between them. The CDR3 extends over 14 amino acids. Germline CDR1 is DFQATT and CDR2 is SNEGSKA (reference sequence). For the CDR3, the DNA is TGCAGTGCTAGAATACTGGGGGGAAGGCAGCCCCAGCATTTT. Protein sequence: CSARILGGRQPQHF.

This clonotype was counted at least ten times. J is TRBJ2-7 and V is TRBV25-1; D is unclear. Germline V gene sequence: CDR1 MGHDK, CDR2 SYGVNS. Trimming cost V 3 bases and J 4 bases, with 10 bases left between them. This CDR3 spans 13 amino acids. The CDR3 loop reads CASSDRVRYEQYF. The CDR3 region has the DNA TGTGCCAGCAGTGACCGGGTTAGGTACGAGCAGTACTTC.

There are a few counts of this clonotype. The V call is TRBV27, the J call TRBJ1-2; 8 nucleotides agree with TRBD1. From germline, CDR1 is MNHEY and CDR2 SMNVEV (reference sequence). Losses at the gene ends were 3 bases for V and 7 bases for J; bases not matched to a gene: 7. This CDR3 is built from 14 residues. CDR3 loop: CASSFSDRGRGYTF. CDR3 DNA sequence: TGTGCCAGCAGTTTCTCCGACAGGGGACGTGGCTACACCTTC.

This rearrangement joins TRBV20-1 to TRBJ1-5, with 8 nucleotides matching TRBD1. CDR3 length equals 14 residues. Trimming took 3 bases from V and 5 from J; bases not matched to a gene: 6. CDR1 is DFQATT, CDR2 SNEGSKA, per germline (reference sequence). The chain's CDR3 is CSARTGATHQPQHF. For the CDR3, the DNA is TGCAGTGCTAGGACAGGGGCCACGCATCAGCCCCAGCATTTT.

The chain joins TRBV11-2 to TRBJ2-3; 12 bases are shared with TRBD2. J lost 4 bases, V lost 4 bases, and 15 bases had no gene match. The CDR3 is 19 amino acids. Germline CDR1 SGHAT, CDR2 FQNNGV. CDR3 nucleotide sequence: TGTGCCAGCAGCTATTATGACGGTGAAGGGACTAGCGGGCCAGATACGCAGTATTTT. Its translation: CASSYYDGEGTSGPDTQYF.